What follows are 24 T cell receptor beta chains derived from one specimen sequenced in a study of blood T cell repertoires in COVID-19. Assay used: immunoSEQ multiplex PCR; TCRdb lists only in-frame clones, some missing. The table records roughly 81,000 clones, around 83% of them present only once. The specimen was peripheral blood. The receptor set was obtained from a man older than 75 with active or convalescent COVID-19.

This clone was found once. The chain links TRBV10-1 to TRBJ2-3; 10 bases are a match to TRBD2. Germline V CDR1 and CDR2: WNHNN, SYGVQD (reference sequence). The CDR3 is made up of 16 amino acids. The V gene end was trimmed by 3 bases and the J gene end by 5 bases; junction bases not matched to a gene: 8. The DNA for the CDR3 is TGCGCCAGCAGTGACCCTAGCGGGAGATCGGGAGATACGCAGTATTTT. Translating gives CASSDPSGRSGDTQYF.

This clone came up a few times. This chain connects TRBV19 to TRBJ2-7, with no clear D. V gave up 2 bases and J gave up 4 bases, with 9 bases separating them. Germline CDR1 and CDR2: LNHDA and SQIVND (reference sequence). The CDR3 consists of 13 residues. CDR3 in DNA: TGTGCCAGTAGTATACAGGTTTCATACGAGCAGTACTTC. Protein product: CASSIQVSYEQYF.

This clone was observed once. The V call is TRBV6-4, the J call TRBJ2-2, with 11 bases aligning to TRBD1. CDR3 length equals 17 residues. Trimming at V came to 2 bases and at J to 8 bases, leaving 10 bases not matched to a gene. Germline values: CDR1 MRHNA, CDR2 SNTAGT. The CDR3 DNA reads TGTGCCAGCAGTGACACAACCGGGACAGGGGGTTCGGGGGAGCTGTTTTTT. This sequence encodes CASSDTTGTGGSGELFF.

The J gene is TRBJ2-1, the V gene TRBV19, with a possible D match to TRBD2 (5 bases). V lost 7 bases and J 9 bases, leaving 22 bases between the germline ends. Germline loops: CDR1 LNHDA, CDR2 SQIVND (reference sequence). This CDR3 has 15 residues. CDR3 amino acids: CASTDRPVGVREQFF. The DNA of the CDR3 is TGTGCCAGTACCGATAGACCGGTCGGGGTCCGTGAGCAGTTCTTC.

The chain's CDR3 is CASIMTGRTEAFF. The CDR3 DNA is TGTGCCAGTATAATGACAGGGCGGACTGAAGCTTTCTTT. The chain couples TRBV28 to TRBJ1-1; TRBD1 agrees at 7 bases. Germline V gene sequence: CDR1 MDHEN, CDR2 SYDVKM. With V trimmed by 9 bases and J by 5 bases, 9 bases remained unmatched. This CDR3 comprises 13 residues.

The rearrangement links TRBV30 to TRBJ1-3; 7 nucleotides line up with TRBD1. V dropped 2 bases and J dropped 2; count of bases not matched to a gene: 12. The length of the CDR3 is 17 residues. From germline, CDR1 is GTSNPN and CDR2 SVGIG (reference sequence). CDR3 DNA sequence: TGTGCCTGGAGTCCGACGCTCTACAGGGGACCTGGAAACACCATATATTTT. It yields the protein CAWSPTLYRGPGNTIYF.

The V call is TRBV30, the J call TRBJ1-5; perhaps TRBD1 as D (5 bases). V gave up 6 bases and J gave up 0 bases, with 12 bases separating them. Germline V gene sequence: CDR1 GTSNPN, CDR2 SVGIG (reference sequence). This CDR3 contains 14 residues. CDR3 in DNA: TGTGCCTGCGCCTCGGACAATAGCAATCAGCCCCAGCATTTT. Translated: CACASDNSNQPQHF. The entire variable domain, with the rest obtained from reference TRBV30 and TRBJ1-5, is as follows: SQTIHQWPATLVQPVGSPLSLECTVEGTSNPNLYWYRQAAGRGLQLLFYSVGIGQISSEVPQNLSASRPQDRQFILSSKKLLLSDSGFYLCACASDNSNQPQHFGDGTRLSIL.

The genes are TRBV6-6 and TRBJ2-5; TRBD1 agrees at 10 bases. The trim removed 6 bases at V and 7 bases at J, leaving 11 bases unmatched. Per the germline V gene, CDR1 is MNHNY and CDR2 is SVGAGI (reference sequence). There are 15 residues in the CDR3. The CDR3 loop is CASSRDRGLQGTQYF. The CDR3 region has the DNA TGTGCCAGCAGCCGGGACAGGGGTCTCCAGGGGACCCAGTACTTC.

The chain links TRBV19 to TRBJ1-6; possible D gene TRBD1, 6 bases. CDR3 length: 13 residues. The V end lost 7 bases, the J end lost 10 bases, and 14 bases lay between the germline ends. Germline-derived CDR1 and CDR2 are LNHDA and SQIVND (reference sequence). CDR3 in DNA: TGTGCCAGTACGCAGGGGTATGGGTCACCCCTCCACTTT. Its translation is CASTQGYGSPLHF.

J is TRBJ2-3 and V is TRBV4-2, with a possible D match to TRBD2 (6 bases). CDR3 length equals 15 residues. Germline V CDR1 and CDR2: LGHNA, YNFKEQ. V was cut by 0 bases and J by 4 bases, with 11 bases left in between. DNA for the CDR3: TGTGCCAGCAGCCAAGATCGGGGGAATCCAGATACGCAGTATTTT. Translating gives CASSQDRGNPDTQYF.

The chain couples TRBV30 to TRBJ1-2; D is ambiguous. CDR1 GTSNPN and CDR2 SVGIG come from the germline V gene (reference sequence). The V end lost 0 bases, the J end lost 3 bases, and 8 bases lay between the germline ends. This CDR3 has 13 residues. This chain's CDR3 is CAWSVFSDYGYTF. The CDR3 coding sequence is TGTGCCTGGAGTGTCTTTTCTGACTATGGCTACACCTTC. Complete variable domain (other parts from reference TRBV30 and TRBJ1-2): SQTIHQWPATLVQPVGSPLSLECTVEGTSNPNLYWYRQAAGRGLQLLFYSVGIGQISSEVPQNLSASRPQDRQFILSSKKLLLSDSGFYLCAWSVFSDYGYTFGSGTRLTVV.

The rearrangement uses TRBV2 and TRBJ1-2; 10 nucleotides align to TRBD1. Germline V lookup: CDR1 SNHLY, CDR2 FYNNEI. V was pared by 6 bases and J by 3 bases, with 4 bases of the junction left unmatched. This CDR3 is built from 14 residues. CDR3: CASSSDRGDYGYTF. The CDR3 nucleotides read TGTGCCAGCAGCTCGGACAGGGGGGACTATGGCTACACCTTC.

The CDR3 nucleotides are TGCGCCAGCAGCCAAGATATAGCGAAAAAGACCCAGTACTTC. It codes for CASSQDIAKKTQYF. This sequence joins TRBV4-1 and TRBJ2-5, with D possibly matching TRBD2 (5 bases). CDR1 is MGHRA, CDR2 YSYEKL, per germline. Trimming stripped 0 bases from V and 6 bases from J, with 11 bases between. The CDR3 is 14 residues long.

The chain recombines TRBV28 with TRBJ2-1; D not certain. V lost 4 bases, J lost 9 bases, and 7 bases lay in between. Germline CDR1 and CDR2: MDHEN and SYDVKM. The CDR3 covers 11 residues. CDR3 nucleotides: TGTGCCAGCAGTTGGGCCAGTGAGCAGTTCTTC. Protein: CASSWASEQFF.

The chain carries TRBV4-1 and TRBJ2-6; a possible D gene is TRBD2 (5 bases). Trimming shortened V by 3 bases and J by 2 bases, and 17 bases separated the two germline ends. This CDR3 region has 18 residues. Germline CDR1 and CDR2: MGHRA and YSYEKL. The CDR3 sequence is CASSQYRRASAGANVLTF. The CDR3 nucleotides are TGCGCCAGCAGCCAGTACCGGCGGGCGAGTGCTGGGGCCAACGTCCTGACTTTC.

The CDR3 sequence: CASSDSGSGGKYNEQFF. The CDR3 DNA reads TGTGCCAGCAGTGACTCGGGGTCCGGGGGGAAGTACAATGAGCAGTTCTTC. The chain combines TRBV6-4 with TRBJ2-1, with 7 nucleotides matching TRBD2. There are 17 residues in the CDR3. Germline CDR1 is MRHNA and CDR2 is SNTAGT. Unmatched junction bases numbered 9, after V lost 0 bases and J lost 4 bases.

This chain uses TRBV28 with TRBJ1-1, with TRBD1 identical over 8 bases. The CDR3 extends over 13 amino acids. CDR1 and CDR2 from the germline V gene are MDHEN and SYDVKM. V lost 10 bases to trimming and J lost 10 bases; unmatched junction nucleotides: 14. The CDR3 coding sequence is TGTGCCACCTTAACAGGGGGTTGGTTTGGAGCTTTCTTT. Encoded protein: CATLTGGWFGAFF. The full variable domain, in which reference TRBV28 and TRBJ1-1 provide the parts outside the CDR3, is DVKVTQSSRYLVKRTGEKVFLECVQDMDHENMFWYRQDPGLGLRLIYFSYDVKMKEKGDIPEGYSVSREKKERFSLILESASTNQTSMYLCATLTGGWFGAFFGQGTRLTVV.

This chain joins TRBV15 and TRBJ2-2; 9 bases fit TRBD2. Germline V CDR1 and CDR2: LNHNV, YYDKDF (reference sequence). The CDR3 runs to 16 residues. V gave up 1 base and J gave up 5 bases; unmatched junction bases: 5. In nucleotides, the CDR3 is TGTGCCACCAGCAGAGGTAGCGGGAGTGTGACCGGGGAGCTGTTTTTT. As protein: CATSRGSGSVTGELFF.

This clone was found once. The chain has TRBV6-2 or TRBV6-3 and TRBJ2-3; D remains unclear. V was clipped by 0 bases and J by 0 bases, with 7 bases between them. Germline-derived CDR1 and CDR2 are MNHEY and SVGEGT. This CDR3 spans 15 amino acids. CDR3 bases: TGTGCCAGCAGTTACTCGCCCGCGAGCACAGATACGCAGTATTTT. Amino acid sequence: CASSYSPASTDTQYF.

V and J are TRBV18 and TRBJ2-1; no reliable D call. The CDR3 length is 14 residues. V lost 6 bases, J lost 8 bases, and 17 bases lay in between. Germline CDR1 and CDR2: KGHSH and LQKENI. The CDR3, as DNA: TGTGCCAGCTCCTTAACCCAAGACGAGGATGAGCAGTTCTTC. As protein: CASSLTQDEDEQFF. The variable domain in full, completed from reference TRBV18 and TRBJ2-1, reads NAGVMQNPRHLVRRRGQEARLRCSPMKGHSHVYWYRQLPEEGLKFMVYLQKENIIDESGMPKERFSAEFPKEGPSILRIQQVVRGDSAAYFCASSLTQDEDEQFFGPGTRLTVL.

The rearrangement joins TRBV19 to TRBJ2-2; 14 bases fit TRBD2. Unmatched junction bases numbered 2, after V lost 4 bases and J lost 1 base. The CDR3 is made up of 17 amino acids. Germline lookup yields CDR1 LNHDA and CDR2 SQIVND (reference sequence). CDR3 DNA sequence: TGTGCCAGTAGTACCGGACTAGCGGGGGGGAACACCGGGGAGCTGTTTTTT. Its translation is CASSTGLAGGNTGELFF. Full variable domain (rest looked up from reference TRBV19 and TRBJ2-2): DGGITQSPKYLFRKEGQNVTLSCEQNLNHDAMYWYRQDPGQGLRLIYYSQIVNDFQKGDIAEGYSVSREKKESFPLTVTSAQKNPTAFYLCASSTGLAGGNTGELFFGEGSRLTVL.

V and J are TRBV28 and TRBJ2-7; a weak D match, TRBD2 (6 bases). The CDR3 spans 14 residues. Trimming pared 5 bases from V and 2 bases from J, leaving 13 bases between. In germline, CDR1 is MDHEN, CDR2 SYDVKM. The CDR3 sequence is CASSAPSGAYEQYF. CDR3 sequence (DNA): TGTGCCAGCAGTGCCCCCTCGGGGGCCTACGAGCAGTACTTC.

This rearrangement joins TRBV5-1 to TRBJ1-6, with 11 nucleotides matching TRBD1. Germline V CDR1 and CDR2: SGHRS, YFSETQ. With V trimmed by 4 bases and J by 9 bases, 12 bases remained unmatched. CDR3 length equals 17 residues. CDR3: CASSPGQGGRGGSPLHF. CDR3 DNA: TGCGCCAGCAGCCCGGGACAGGGGGGACGGGGTGGTTCACCCCTCCACTTT.

This sequence joins TRBV7-2 and TRBJ2-7; D possibly corresponds to TRBD2 (7 bases). Deletions cut 4 bases from V and 0 bases from J, with 13 bases between. CDR3 size: 15 residues. CDR1 SGHTA and CDR2 FQGNSA come from the germline V gene. The CDR3 nucleotides are TGTGCCAGCAGCTGGGGGGGGGCCCGCTCCTACGAGCAGTACTTC. Protein sequence: CASSWGGARSYEQYF.